These T cell receptor beta chains were read from a single sample in a study of T-cell memory formation after mild COVID-19. TCRdb re-called the 5' RACE reads through MiXCR, storing one row per CDR3 protein. The sample has about half a million distinct CDR3 sequences, around a sixth seen once. Sequences were obtained from PBMCs or a T cell subset sorted from them (not recorded which). Receptor source: an adult woman who had mild COVID-19 (a few samples of this study predate the infection). Cell type and time point are not known. Both conserved end residues are part of each CDR3. A D gene is named only where the DNA matches it firmly. Size values are once, few and many counts, or a class for expanded clones, and some rows have none.

>TRBD1|16|TRBJ2-2|-|TRBV5-1
TGCGCCAGCAGCTCCCCCGGGACAGGGGGAGCAGGGGAGCTGTTTTTT
CASSSPGTGGAGELFF
>TRBD2|15|TRBJ2-3|-|TRBV7-2
TGTGCCAGCAGCTTAGTAGCGGGGGCTGGGGATACGCAGTATTTT
CASSLVAGAGDTQYF
>-|13|TRBJ2-3|-|TRBV11-2
TGTGCCAGCAGCTTCGGGGCGGAGGATACGCAGTATTTT
CASSFGAEDTQYF
>-|15|TRBJ2-1|-|TRBV5-1
TGCGCCAGCAGCACCACAGCGGAGGCCTACAATGAGCAGTTCTTC
CASSTTAEAYNEQFF
>-|10|TRBJ1-1|-|TRBV20-1
TGCAGTGCTACGGCAGGGGAAGCTTTCTTT
CSATAGEAFF
>-|15|TRBJ2-3|-|TRBV6-5
TGTGCCAGCAGTTACGGGGGGGCGACCACAGATACGCAGTATTTT
CASSYGGATTDTQYF
>-|13|TRBJ2-5|many|TRBV12-3/TRBV12-4
TGTGCCAGCAGTTTTACAGGGATGGAGACCCAGTACTTC
CASSFTGMETQYF
>-|13|TRBJ2-4|few|TRBV20-1
TGCAGTGTTCTACAGATAGCCAAAAACATTCAGTACTTC
CSVLQIAKNIQYF
>TRBD1|14|TRBJ2-7|few|TRBV4-3
TGCGCCAGCAGCCTCCGGGACAGCTCCTACGAGCAGTACTTC
CASSLRDSSYEQYF
>-|12|TRBJ2-7|-|TRBV7-9
TGTGCCAGCAGCTTATGGGAAGACGAGCAGTACTTC
CASSLWEDEQYF
>TRBD2|13|TRBJ2-1|-|TRBV18
TGTGCCAGCGCCGGTGCGGGGGGCAGTGAGCAGTTCTTC
CASAGAGGSEQFF
>TRBD2|15|TRBJ2-7|-|TRBV4-3
TGCGCCAGCAGCCAAGAACTAGCGGGAGTCCACGAGCAGTACTTC
CASSQELAGVHEQYF
>TRBD1|13|TRBJ2-5|-|TRBV11-2
TGTGCCAGCAGTTCGGGACAGGGGGGGACCCAGTACTTC
CASSSGQGGTQYF
>-|16|TRBJ1-2|-|TRBV7-2
TGTGCCAGCAGCTTAGCGCTCTCGGGAAGGACGAGTGGCTACACCTTC
CASSLALSGRTSGYTF
>-|12|TRBJ2-7|many|TRBV6-5
TGTGCCAGCAGCCCCAGGTCGAACGAGCAGTACTTC
CASSPRSNEQYF
>-|14|TRBJ2-1|-|TRBV7-2
TGTGCCAGCAGCCTAAGTAGTAGTCACAATGAGCAGTTCTTC
CASSLSSSHNEQFF
>-|13|TRBJ1-5|many|TRBV7-2
TGTGCCAGCAGCCCGGGGCGCGTTCAGCCCCAGCATTTT
CASSPGRVQPQHF
>-|13|TRBJ1-1|few|TRBV27
TGTGCCAGCAGCGCCGGGGTACAGGGTGAAGCTTTCTTT
CASSAGVQGEAFF
>TRBD2|16|TRBJ2-5|-|TRBV7-2
TGTACCAGCAGCTCTGCCGGGACTAGCGGGAGAGAGACCCAGTACTTC
CTSSSAGTSGRETQYF
>-|14|TRBJ1-5|-|TRBV12-3/TRBV12-4
TGTGCCAGCAGTTTTGGGTCCGTCAATCAGCCCCAGCATTTT
CASSFGSVNQPQHF
>-|14|TRBJ2-3|few|TRBV11-2
TGTGCCAGCAGCTTAGAACTAATGACAGATACGCAGTATTTT
CASSLELMTDTQYF
>-|15|TRBJ2-7|few|TRBV14
TGTGCCAGCAGCCCCCGACAGCCTACGAGCTCCAAGCAGTACTTC
CASSPRQPTSSKQYF
>-|13|TRBJ1-1|few|TRBV7-3
TGTGCCAGCAGCTTAAAGGGTTCCACTGAAGCTTTCTTT
CASSLKGSTEAFF
>TRBD1|14|TRBJ2-7|-|TRBV5-1
TGCGCCAGCAGCCAGGTTTTGACAGGGCGCGAGCAGTACTTC
CASSQVLTGREQYF
>-|15|TRBJ2-7|few|TRBV5-1
TGCGCCAGCAGCTTGGAGTGGCCCGGGCTGGACGAGCAGTACTTC
CASSLEWPGLDEQYF
>-|16|TRBJ2-7|once|TRBV6-1
TGTGCCAGCAGTGATTTTGGGGGGCCGGACTCCTACGAGCAGTACTTC
CASSDFGGPDSYEQYF
>-|16|TRBJ2-7|many|TRBV4-1
TGCGCCAGCAGCCAAGATCGTGGCGCCCAGACCTACGAGCAGTACTTC
CASSQDRGAQTYEQYF
>TRBD2|15|TRBJ2-7|-|TRBV4-2
TGTGCCAGCAGCCAACCTAGCGGGGATACCTACGAGCAGTACTTC
CASSQPSGDTYEQYF
>-|15|TRBJ2-3|few|TRBV19
TGTGCCAGTAGAGACAGGTATCCTAGCACAGATACGCAGTATTTT
CASRDRYPSTDTQYF
>TRBD1|13|TRBJ1-6|-|TRBV20-1
TGCAGTGCTAGAGTATTGGGACAGACTGCCCTCCACTTT
CSARVLGQTALHF
>-|13|TRBJ1-1|few|TRBV12-3/TRBV12-4
TGTGCCAGCAGACGTCATGCGAACACTGAAGCTTTCTTT
CASRRHANTEAFF
>-|15|TRBJ2-7|-|TRBV4-1
TGCGCCAGCAGCCAAGACGGCCTAGCCTCCTACGAGCAGTACTTC
CASSQDGLASYEQYF
>TRBD2|17|TRBJ2-1|-|TRBV4-2
TGTGCCAGCAGCCAAGATCGGACTAGCGGGGAGATGGGTGAGCAGTTCTTC
CASSQDRTSGEMGEQFF
>-|12|TRBJ2-1|many|TRBV7-9
TGTGCCAGCAGCCGGACCTACAATGAGCAGTTCTTC
CASSRTYNEQFF
>-|13|TRBJ2-2|-|TRBV7-6
TGTGCCAGCAGCTTATATAATGCCGGGGAGCTGTTTTTT
CASSLYNAGELFF
>TRBD1|18|TRBJ1-1|-|TRBV7-8
TGTGCCAGCAGCATAAGATACGGGACAGCGTCAATGAACACTGAAGCTTTCTTT
CASSIRYGTASMNTEAFF
>TRBD1|14|TRBJ1-2|few|TRBV7-9
TGTGCCAGCAGCTTGGCAGGGGGAAGAGGTGGCTACACCTTC
CASSLAGGRGGYTF
>TRBD1|17|TRBJ2-7|few|TRBV15
TGTGCCACCAGCAGAGTAACCGGGACAGGGGGGACCTACGAGCAGTACTTC
CATSRVTGTGGTYEQYF
>-|13|TRBJ1-5|few|TRBV24-1
TGTGCCACCAGTAAGACAGGCAATCAGCCCCAGCATTTT
CATSKTGNQPQHF
>-|12|TRBJ1-5|-|TRBV12-3/TRBV12-4
TGTGCCAGCAGTCTTGGTCCTCAGCCCCAGCATTTT
CASSLGPQPQHF
>-|14|TRBJ2-4|-|TRBV12-3/TRBV12-4
TGTGCCAGCAGTTTATGGGGGCTATGGGACATTCAGTACTTC
CASSLWGLWDIQYF
>-|13|TRBJ2-2|-|TRBV12-5
TGTGCTAGTGGTTTGGCCGGGTCCGGGGAGCTGTTTTTT
CASGLAGSGELFF
>TRBD1|15|TRBJ2-1|-|TRBV27
TGTGCCAGCAGTGGGGGACAGGGGGACTACAATGAGCAGTTCTTC
CASSGGQGDYNEQFF
>TRBD2|16|TRBJ2-3|few|TRBV6-2/TRBV6-3
TGTGCCAGCAGCTGGGTTACTAGCGGGAGAGAAGATACGCAGTATTTT
CASSWVTSGREDTQYF
>-|14|TRBJ2-1|-|TRBV20-1
TGCAGTGCCCCTGAGAAGGGGGGCCGAAATGAGCAGTTCTTC
CSAPEKGGRNEQFF